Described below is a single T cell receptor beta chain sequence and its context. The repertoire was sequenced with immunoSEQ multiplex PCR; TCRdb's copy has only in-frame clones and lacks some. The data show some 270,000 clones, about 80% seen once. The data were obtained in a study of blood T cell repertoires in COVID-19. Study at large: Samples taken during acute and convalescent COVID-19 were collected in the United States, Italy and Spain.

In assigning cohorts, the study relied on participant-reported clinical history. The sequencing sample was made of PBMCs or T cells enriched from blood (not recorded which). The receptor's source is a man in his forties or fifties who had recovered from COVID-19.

The CDR3: CASSVVSADTQYF. The DNA for the CDR3 is TGTGCCAGCAGCGTTGTTAGTGCAGATACGCAGTATTTT. The chain combines TRBV9 with TRBJ2-3; D gene ambiguous. This CDR3 contains 13 residues. V lost 2 bases and J 4 bases, leaving 8 bases between the germline ends. Germline CDR1 and CDR2: SGDLS and YYNGEE.